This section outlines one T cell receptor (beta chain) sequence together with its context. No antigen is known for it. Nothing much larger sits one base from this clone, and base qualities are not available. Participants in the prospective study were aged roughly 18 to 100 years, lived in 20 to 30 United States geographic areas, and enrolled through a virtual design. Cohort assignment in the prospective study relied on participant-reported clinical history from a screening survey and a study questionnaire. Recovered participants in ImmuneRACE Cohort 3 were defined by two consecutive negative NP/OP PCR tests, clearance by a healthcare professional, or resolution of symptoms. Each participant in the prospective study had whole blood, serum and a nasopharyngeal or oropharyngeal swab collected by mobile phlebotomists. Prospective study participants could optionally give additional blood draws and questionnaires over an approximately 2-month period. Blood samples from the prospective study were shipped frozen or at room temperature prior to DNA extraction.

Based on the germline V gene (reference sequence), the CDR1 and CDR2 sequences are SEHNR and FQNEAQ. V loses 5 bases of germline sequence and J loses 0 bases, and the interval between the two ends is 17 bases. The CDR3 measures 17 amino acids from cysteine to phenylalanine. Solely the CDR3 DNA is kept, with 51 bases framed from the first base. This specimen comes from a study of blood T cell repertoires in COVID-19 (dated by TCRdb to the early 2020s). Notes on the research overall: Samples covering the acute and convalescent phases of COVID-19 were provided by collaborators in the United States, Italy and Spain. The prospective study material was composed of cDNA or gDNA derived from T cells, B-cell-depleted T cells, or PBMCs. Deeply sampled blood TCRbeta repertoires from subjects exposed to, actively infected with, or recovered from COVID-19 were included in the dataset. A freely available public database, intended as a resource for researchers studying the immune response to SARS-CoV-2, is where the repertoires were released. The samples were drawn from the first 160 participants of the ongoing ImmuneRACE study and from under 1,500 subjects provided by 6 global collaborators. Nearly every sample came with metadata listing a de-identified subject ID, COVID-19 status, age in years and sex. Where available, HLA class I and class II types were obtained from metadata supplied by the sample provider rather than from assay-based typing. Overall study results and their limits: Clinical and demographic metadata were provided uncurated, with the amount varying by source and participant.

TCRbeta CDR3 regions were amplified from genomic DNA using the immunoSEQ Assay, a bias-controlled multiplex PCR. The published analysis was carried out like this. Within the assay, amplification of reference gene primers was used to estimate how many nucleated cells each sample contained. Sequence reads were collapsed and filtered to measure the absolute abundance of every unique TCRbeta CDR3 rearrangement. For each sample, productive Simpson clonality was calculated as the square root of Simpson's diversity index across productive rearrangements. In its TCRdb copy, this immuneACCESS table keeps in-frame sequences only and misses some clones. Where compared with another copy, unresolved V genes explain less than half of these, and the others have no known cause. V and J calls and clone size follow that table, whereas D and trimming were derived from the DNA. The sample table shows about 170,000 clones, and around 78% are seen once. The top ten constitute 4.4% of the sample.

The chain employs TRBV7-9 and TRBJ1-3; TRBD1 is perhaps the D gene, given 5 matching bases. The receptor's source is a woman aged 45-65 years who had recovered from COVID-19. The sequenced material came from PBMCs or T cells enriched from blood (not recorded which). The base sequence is TGTGCCAGCAGCGCCGAAGTGGGGCCTGGCTCTGGAAACACCATATATTTT. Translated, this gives CASSAEVGPGSGNTIYF.